The source of this T cell receptor (beta chain) is a study of a mutant IDH1 vaccine in newly diagnosed glioma. Study background: Mean patient age was about 40 years; approximately 62% were male and around 38% female.

The sample's time point: week 11, during vaccination. Doses of 300 ug of mutant IDH1 20-mer peptide were given with topical imiquimod. Concerning this clone: Its antigen remains unknown.

The assay was immunoSEQ multiplex PCR, and TCRdb's table has in-frame clones only and misses some. The table records under 150,000 clones, 80% of them present only once. This CDR3 has 12 amino acids. CDR1 is LGHNA and CDR2 is YNFKEQ in the germline V gene. With 2 bases removed from V and 4 bases from J, the gap between germline ends came to 3 bases. The starting material was PBMCs, obtained from a glioma patient whose treatment included an IDH1 peptide vaccine. The chain uses TRBV4-2 and TRBJ1-5; D unresolved. This sequence was found in a man aged 35-49 years with glioma. DNA of the CDR3: TGTGCCAGCAGCCAACCGAATCAGCCCCAGCATTTT. Its translation is CASSQPNQPQHF.